Listed here are 9 T cell receptor beta chains from one sample, sequenced in a study of blood T cell repertoires in COVID-19. The assay was immunoSEQ multiplex PCR, and TCRdb's table has in-frame clones only and misses some. This sample carries 300,000 or so clones, approximately 86% of them seen once, and the ten largest clones take around 4%. The sequencing input was PBMCs or T cells enriched from blood (not recorded which). The source is a woman aged 40 to 50 with acute COVID-19.

This chain uses TRBV11-2 with TRBJ2-7; D perhaps matches TRBD2 (6 bases). The CDR3 covers 14 residues. V lost 2 bases and J 4 bases, leaving 12 bases between the germline ends. CDR1 SGHAT and CDR2 FQNNGV come from the germline V gene. CDR3 in amino acids: CASSLSGAGYEQYF. The CDR3 DNA reads as TGTGCCAGCAGCTTAAGTGGGGCGGGGTACGAGCAGTACTTC.

The chain links TRBV4-1 to TRBJ1-6, with 7 positions matching TRBD1. V lost 0 bases, J lost 10 bases, and 6 bases stayed unmatched. CDR1 is MGHRA and CDR2 is YSYEKL in the germline V gene. This CDR3 spans 15 amino acids. As DNA, the CDR3 is TGCGCCAGCAGCCAAGATATGAACAGGGGATCACCCCTCCACTTT. Translated, it gives CASSQDMNRGSPLHF.

The rearrangement uses TRBV9 and TRBJ2-5; 14 bases line up with TRBD2. This CDR3 has 19 amino acids. J was trimmed by 1 base and V by 0 bases; bases with no gene match: 8. Germline-derived CDR1 and CDR2 are SGDLS and YYNGEE. The CDR3 DNA reads as TGTGCCAGCAGCGTAGATGGGACTAGCGGGAGACTGAGCCAAGAGACCCAGTACTTC. Residues: CASSVDGTSGRLSQETQYF.

This clone was detected a few times. This chain uses TRBV7-3 with TRBJ2-3, with D possibly matching TRBD2 (5 bases). The CDR3 has 14 residues. Germline CDR1 reads SGHTA; CDR2 reads FQGTGA. Trimming shortened V by 5 bases and J by 3 bases, and 12 bases separated the two germline ends. As DNA, the CDR3 is TGTGCCAGCAGCCCCGGGCGGGTAACAGATACGCAGTATTTT. This encodes CASSPGRVTDTQYF.

The chain is built from TRBV5-8 and TRBJ1-5, with TRBD1 as a possible D gene (6 bases). CDR1 and CDR2 (germline): SGHTS, YDEGEE. Trimming cost V 4 bases and J 3 bases, with 23 bases left between them. The CDR3 has 18 amino acids. CDR3 loop: CASSPTSPGHLNNQPQHF. For the CDR3, the DNA is TGTGCCAGCAGCCCAACCTCTCCGGGACACCTTAACAATCAGCCCCAGCATTTT.

The rearrangement links TRBV19 to TRBJ1-4, with 8 positions matching TRBD1. CDR1 LNHDA and CDR2 SQIVND come from the germline V gene (reference sequence). V shed 5 bases and J 2 bases; nucleotides not matched to a gene: 13. CDR3 length: 18 residues. CDR3 coding DNA: TGTGCCAGTAGTGTCCGTCGGACAGGGACGGGGACTAATGAAAAACTGTTTTTT. Protein product: CASSVRRTGTGTNEKLFF.

This clone was detected a few times. This chain connects TRBV9 to TRBJ2-1; TRBD2 matches 14 bases. The V segment lost 4 bases and the J segment 9 bases; nucleotides outside the gene matches: 6. CDR3 length: 15 residues. The germline V gene encodes CDR1 SGDLS and CDR2 YYNGEE. The CDR3 here is CASSSGLAGVFEQFF. Here the CDR3 DNA reads TGTGCCAGCAGCTCGGGACTAGCGGGGGTCTTTGAGCAGTTCTTC.

This clone was picked up a small number of times. The V gene is TRBV27, the J gene TRBJ2-7, with TRBD2 as a possible D gene (5 bases). Germline-derived CDR1 and CDR2 are MNHEY and SMNVEV (reference sequence). Deletions cut 4 bases from V and 2 bases from J, with 12 bases between. CDR3 length: 14 amino acids. In nucleotides, the CDR3 is TGTGCCAGCAGTTCACTAGTGTTTCCCTACGAGCAGTACTTC. Protein sequence: CASSSLVFPYEQYF.

This rearrangement joins TRBV3-1 (or the pseudogene TRBV3-2) to TRBJ2-6; D possibly corresponds to TRBD2 (6 bases). Trimming removed 1 base at V and 0 bases at J, with 13 bases between. The CDR3 is made up of 18 amino acids. Germline V gene lookup returns CDR1 LGHDT and CDR2 YNNKEL (reference sequence). The CDR3 DNA is TGTGCCAGCAGCCAAGGCGGGGCAGGGCGCTCTGGGGCCAACGTCCTGACTTTC. Protein sequence: CASSQGGAGRSGANVLTF.